The next 3 T cell receptor beta chains were all read from a single sample in a study of cytomegalovirus exposure and HLA in healthy donors. Method: immunoSEQ multiplex PCR; TCRdb's copy keeps in-frame clones and lacks some. Of some 56,000 clones detected, roughly 92% appear once; the ten largest clones hold roughly 1.1%. The specimen was PBMCs. Receptor source: a man aged 18 to 29 in good health and CMV-seronegative.

This clone was found a few times. The CDR3 is CASSQDVAGESGELFF. The CDR3 nucleotides read TGCGCCAGCAGCCAAGATGTAGCGGGAGAATCCGGGGAGCTGTTTTTT. This chain links TRBV4-3 with TRBJ2-2; 9 positions match TRBD2. The ends lost 0 bases at V and 6 bases at J; junction bases unmatched: 5. CDR1 and CDR2 (germline): LGHNA, YSLEER. This CDR3 has 16 residues.

CDR3 sequence: CASRETSSYNEQFF. As DNA, the CDR3 is TGCGCCAGCAGGGAGACTAGCTCCTACAATGAGCAGTTCTTC. V is TRBV10-2 and J is TRBJ2-1, with D tentatively TRBD2 (6 bases). Trimming shortened V by 6 bases and J by 0 bases, and 9 bases separated the two germline ends. This CDR3 contains 14 residues. Germline V CDR1 and CDR2: WSHSY, SAAADI.

This chain links TRBV2 with TRBJ2-1; D call uncertain. The ends were cut back, 2 bases at V and 3 bases at J, with 11 bases in the middle. In germline, CDR1 is SNHLY, CDR2 FYNNEI. The CDR3 sequence is 15 residues long. CDR3 in amino acids: CASSEPLDSYNEQFF. The CDR3 nucleotides read TGTGCCAGCAGTGAACCGCTAGATAGCTACAATGAGCAGTTCTTC.